Listed below are T cell receptor beta chains from one sample, sequenced in a study of OX40 agonist ivuxolimab in advanced cancers. The method was immunoSEQ multiplex PCR; TCRdb's version includes in-frame clones alone and lacks a portion of them. Here the sample spans about 68,000 clones, about 85% being singletons. The sample was CD4+ or CD8+ T cells sorted from blood, taken in a trial of the OX40 agonist ivuxolimab. These receptor sequences come from an adult with an advanced solid tumor such as melanoma, head and neck, liver or kidney cancer. The CDR3 runs from the conserved cysteine through the conserved F or W. The D gene is left open where the match is weak. Clone size is given for some rows only: seen once, a few or many times, or a class if the clone is expanded.

>.|TRBJ2-2|TRBV9|.
TGTGCCAGCAGCGTAGTGGAGACCGGGGAGCTGTTTTTT
CASSVVETGELFF
>.|TRBJ2-3|TRBV21-1|.
TGTGCCAGCAGCAAAGGGTTCGGCGGGACCTGCACAGATACGCAGTATTTT
CASSKGFGGTCTDTQYF
>.|TRBJ2-3|TRBV7-2|.
TGTGCCAGCAGCTTCCGCGAGACAGATACGCAGTATTTT
CASSFRETDTQYF
>TRBD1|TRBJ1-4|TRBV15|.
TGTGCCACCAGCACGAACCCGACAGGGGGCTACGAAAAACTGTTTTTT
CATSTNPTGGYEKLFF
>TRBD2|TRBJ2-5|TRBV9|few
TGTGCCAGCAGCGTAGATGGGGGGGTAAAGGAGACCCAGTACTTC
CASSVDGGVKETQYF
>TRBD1|TRBJ1-2|TRBV6-6|once
TGTGCCAGCATACTCACAGGGGGAGTTGGCTACACCTTC
CASILTGGVGYTF
>.|TRBJ2-5|TRBV6-5|once
TGTGCCAGCAGTTATTACCCCCAGGGAGGTAGTGAGACCCAGTACTTC
CASSYYPQGGSETQYF
>.|TRBJ1-2|TRBV6-6|.
.
CASSSGQGFGYTF
>.|TRBJ2-1|TRBV15|.
TGTGCCACCAGCAGAGATACCCTGGGGCAGTTCTTC
CATSRDTLGQFF
>.|TRBJ2-4|TRBV5-1|.
TGCGCCAGCAGCAGATCGACAGGCAGAGCCAAAAACATTCAGTACTTC
CASSRSTGRAKNIQYF
>TRBD1|TRBJ1-3|TRBV7-6|.
TGTGCCAGCAGCCAGACAGGGGTCTTGGACACCATATATTTT
CASSQTGVLDTIYF
>TRBD2|TRBJ2-1|TRBV4-1|once
TGCGCCAGCAGCCAAACTACTAGCGGGGGGGCAGGGAGAATCGGTTGGCTGTTCTTC
CASSQTTSGGAGRIGWLFF
>.|TRBJ1-2|TRBV10-3|.
TGTGCCATCAGTGGGAACAGGGACGGAGGCACCTTC
CAISGNRDGGTF
>TRBD2|TRBJ2-7|TRBV7-2|.
TGTGCCAGCAGTCGTGAGCTAGCGGGGGGGGACGAGCAGTACTTC
CASSRELAGGDEQYF
>.|TRBJ2-1|TRBV7-9|.
TGTGCCAGCAGCCCCCTGACAATCGGGGTCGATGAGCAGTTCTTC
CASSPLTIGVDEQFF
>.|TRBJ1-4|TRBV18|once
TGTGCCAGCTCAACCAGGACAGCAACTAATGAAAAACTGTTTTTT
CASSTRTATNEKLFF
>.|TRBJ1-1|TRBV6-5|.
TGTGCCAGCAGCGGCTTCGGAGCTTTCTTT
CASSGFGAFF
>.|TRBJ2-5|TRBV15|few
TGTGCCACCAGCAGGGGGGGCGGAGAGACCCAGTACTTC
CATSRGGGETQYF
>TRBD1|TRBJ1-4|TRBV10-3|.
TGTGCCATCAGTGCGTCGCTGGGGACAGAAGGAGCAACTAATGAAAAACTGTTTTTT
CAISASLGTEGATNEKLFF
>TRBD2|TRBJ2-5|TRBV5-4|.
TGTGCCAGCAGCTTGGGACTAGCGGGGGTGGGGTACCAAGAGACCCAGTACTTC
CASSLGLAGVGYQETQYF
>.|TRBJ1-3|TRBV5-1|.
TGCGCCAGCAGCTTGGGCGCAGGGAACACCATATATTTT
CASSLGAGNTIYF
>.|TRBJ2-5|TRBV29-1|.
TGCAGCGTTGATAGGTCAGCTGGAGAGACCCAGTACTTC
CSVDRSAGETQYF
>TRBD2|TRBJ2-2|TRBV6-1|.
TGTGCCAGCAGTGAAGCTCTAGCGGGGGTCGGGGAGCTGTTTTTT
CASSEALAGVGELFF
>TRBD1|TRBJ1-2|TRBV11-2|.
TGTGCCAGCAGCCCCTGGACAGGGGGAACTAACTATGGCTACACCTTC
CASSPWTGGTNYGYTF
>.|TRBJ1-2|TRBV25-1|few
TGTGCCAGCAGTGAAGGATCAGCAGGATCCTATGGCTACACCTTC
CASSEGSAGSYGYTF
>TRBD1|TRBJ1-1|TRBV5-6|.
TGTGCCAGCAGCTCGATTAACAGGGGAACTGAAGCTTTCTTT
CASSSINRGTEAFF
>TRBD2|TRBJ2-1|TRBV5-5|.
TGTGCCAGCAGCTCACTAGCGGGGGGGATACGCTCCTACAATGAGCAGTTCTTC
CASSSLAGGIRSYNEQFF
>.|TRBJ2-1|TRBV6-6|.
TGTGCCAGCAGCCTCCCCGGGGGTGAGCAGTTCTTC
CASSLPGGEQFF
>TRBD1|TRBJ1-1|TRBV5-1|.
TGCGCCAGCAGTCAGGGGGCAATGAACACTGAAGCTTTCTTT
CASSQGAMNTEAFF
>.|TRBJ2-2|TRBV15|.
TGTGCCACCAGCAGACCCACAGGGATGACTGGGGAGCTGTTTTTT
CATSRPTGMTGELFF
>.|TRBJ1-1|TRBV6-5|.
TGTGCCAGCAGTTACGTTGTCTCTGAAGCTTTCTTT
CASSYVVSEAFF
>TRBD1|TRBJ1-1|TRBV2|.
TGTGCCAGCAGTCCCATGGGGGGACAGGGAGAAGCTTTCTTT
CASSPMGGQGEAFF
>.|TRBJ1-1|TRBV7-8|.
TGTGCCAGCAGCTTAGTGGTAGGGGCGGACACTGAAGCTTTCTTT
CASSLVVGADTEAFF
>.|TRBJ1-1|TRBV19|.
TGTGCCAGTAGATCACCGAACACTGAAGCTTTCTTT
CASRSPNTEAFF
>.|TRBJ2-3|TRBV11-3|.
TGTGCCAGCAGCAACAAAGCCGGGGGCGGGAGCACAGATACGCAGTATTTT
CASSNKAGGGSTDTQYF
>TRBD2|TRBJ2-7|TRBV7-9|.
TGTGCCAGCAGCTCTTGGGGGGGCTACGAGCAGTACTTC
CASSSWGGYEQYF
>.|TRBJ2-1|TRBV5-6|once
TGTGCCAGCAGCCCTTCACACACGGCCCACAATGAGCAGTTCTTC
CASSPSHTAHNEQFF
>TRBD1|TRBJ2-1|TRBV6-1|.
TGTGCCAGCACCTTAGCCGGGACAGGGACAAATGAGCAGTTCTTC
CASTLAGTGTNEQFF
>.|TRBJ1-3|TRBV9|.
TGTGCCAGCTCCCCTGACGTACTTGGAAACACCATATATTTT
CASSPDVLGNTIYF
>.|TRBJ2-3|TRBV2|.
TGTGCCAGCAGCTTTTCCTCAGATACGCAGTATTTT
CASSFSSDTQYF
>.|TRBJ1-2|TRBV7-2|.
TGTGCCAGCAGCTTAAGGGGAGGTACACCACCTCCGGGAGGTGGCTACACCTTC
CASSLRGGTPPPGGGYTF
>TRBD1|TRBJ1-2|TRBV7-9|once
TGTGCCAGCAGCCCTTTGGGACAGGGTTTCTCTGGCTACACCTTC
CASSPLGQGFSGYTF
>.|TRBJ1-6|TRBV28|.
TGTGCCACCTCTGCAGGGGATTCCTATAATTCACCCCTCCACTTT
CATSAGDSYNSPLHF
>.|TRBJ2-3|TRBV10-3|.
TGTGCCATCCAGGACAGTAGCACAGATACGCAGTATTTT
CAIQDSSTDTQYF
>TRBD1|TRBJ2-7|TRBV2|.
TGTGCCAGCAGCAGGGGACAGGGGCCTCCACTCTTC
CASSRGQGPPLF
>TRBD1|TRBJ2-7|TRBV7-9|.
TGTGCCAGCAGCTTAGGGGACAGGTCCCCTGACGAGCAGTACTTC
CASSLGDRSPDEQYF
>TRBD1|TRBJ1-4|TRBV9|.
TGTGCCAGCAGCGTTTTGGGACAGGGAGAAAAACTGTTTTTT
CASSVLGQGEKLFF
>TRBD1|TRBJ2-7|TRBV6-5|.
TGTGCCAGCAGTTCGAGCCAGGGGGCCTACGAGCAGTACTTC
CASSSSQGAYEQYF
>.|TRBJ2-1|TRBV9|.
TGTGCCAGCAGCCCCCAGGGGTCCAGCAATGAGCAGTTCTTC
CASSPQGSSNEQFF
>.|TRBJ1-1|TRBV7-8|once
TGTGCCAGCAGCTTAGCAGGGCTCAACACTGAAGCTTTCTTT
CASSLAGLNTEAFF
>.|TRBJ1-1|TRBV19|.
TGTGCCAGTAGTCAGCCCTTGAACACTGAAGCTTTCTTT
CASSQPLNTEAFF
>TRBD2|TRBJ2-1|TRBV7-9|.
TGTGCCAGCAGCCCCTCTCCTCCACTAGCGGGGGGCTACAATGAGCAGTTCTTC
CASSPSPPLAGGYNEQFF
>.|TRBJ1-4|TRBV10-3|.
TGTGCCACCAGCCGATCTGAATTTACTAATGAAAAACTGTTTTTT
CATSRSEFTNEKLFF
>TRBD2|TRBJ2-1|TRBV5-1|.
TGCGCCAGCAGCTCGGGGGGGACGTCCTACAATGAGCAGTTCTTC
CASSSGGTSYNEQFF
>.|TRBJ1-3|TRBV7-2|once
TGTGCCAGCAGCTTAGCAGTCGCTGGAAACACCATATATTTT
CASSLAVAGNTIYF
>TRBD1|TRBJ1-6|TRBV7-2|few
TGTGCCAGCAGCCGGGGACAGGGACAGTCACCCCTCCACTTT
CASSRGQGQSPLHF
>.|TRBJ2-3|TRBV5-4|.
TGTGCCAGCAGTGGGGGACGTCGGGTCGCAGATACGCAGTATTTT
CASSGGRRVADTQYF
>.|TRBJ2-2|TRBV28|.
TGTGCCAGTACGATCATCCGACGGACCGGGGAGCTGTTTTTT
CASTIIRRTGELFF
>.|TRBJ2-4|TRBV6-5|few
TGTGCCAGCGGTACGACGAGGAACATTCAGTACTTC
CASGTTRNIQYF